The T cell receptor (beta chain) described here comes from a study of cytomegalovirus exposure and HLA in healthy donors. Study results and caveats: There were about 160 TCR beta chains listed as cytomegalovirus-associated. Among immune exposure information, only CMV serostatus was available.

The primer mix had 60 Vbeta and 13 Jbeta primers. Repertoires were generated with immunoSEQ multiplex PCR, while TCRdb's copy carries only in-frame clones and drops some. The sample comprises about 140,000 clones, about 82% of which are singletons, and about 2.2% rests with the top ten. The CDR3 loop spans 16 amino acids. V was clipped by 4 bases and J by 6 bases, with 21 bases between them. Germline V gives CDR1 LNHNV, CDR2 YYDKDF (reference sequence). Concerning this clone: The antigen is not known.

What was sequenced was PBMCs. The clonotype originates from a man younger than 40 in good health and CMV-seronegative. This rearrangement joins TRBV15 to TRBJ2-5; perhaps TRBD1 as D (6 bases). The CDR3 DNA is TGTGCCACCAGCACCCGGACAGACTCACAGTTTAAGACCCAGTACTTC. Residues: CATSTRTDSQFKTQYF.